This TCR beta chain appears in the sequencing data of a study of sequential checkpoint blockade in melanoma. Generated by immunoSEQ multiplex PCR, the TCRdb table keeps only in-frame clones and is missing some. Altogether over 15,000 clones are present, roughly three quarters being singletons, with the ten largest covering roughly 10%. Treatment of the sample: randomized to nivolumab then ipilimumab (arm A) or the reverse (arm B). From thawed PBMCs, live CD3+CD8+ cells negative for CD19 and CD56 were sorted. V was clipped by 0 bases and J by 4 bases, with 13 bases between them. The CDR3 is 15 residues long. Germline V gives CDR1 ENHRY, CDR2 SYGVKD.

The sample was CD8+ T cells sorted from blood (inferred from file names), taken from a patient given nivolumab and ipilimumab in sequence. The TCR originated in a human donor with melanoma. The J gene is TRBJ2-7, the V gene TRBV10-3; D is perhaps TRBD2 (6 bases). CDR3 loop: CAISESPGAVYEQYF. The CDR3 DNA is TGTGCCATCAGTGAGTCGCCGGGAGCGGTTTACGAGCAGTACTTC.